This paragraph covers one T cell receptor beta chain sequence. It lacks a known antigen. No base qualities exist here, and no much larger clone lies one base off it. The data were obtained in a study of T cell responses to AZD1222 COVID-19 vaccine (dated by TCRdb to the early 2020s). About the investigation overall: AZD1222 recipients whose second dose came at about 4 weeks and those whose second dose came at about 12 weeks were combined into one group, since spike-specific TCR depth and breadth did not differ between the two schedules. A total of 233 trial participants underwent TCR sequencing, of whom some 200 had received two doses of AZD1222 and about 26 had received two doses of the MenACWY control vaccine. Trial participants were enrolled by age into 18-55, 56-69 and 70-plus year subgroups, with approximately 150, 30 and 60 TCR-sequenced participants respectively. The full study reports these points: Vaccine-associated CD4 TCRs spanned the whole spike protein, with dominant responses in regions 160-218 and 743-854. Participants were mostly white British and included more females than males, and it was suggested by the authors that clonal diversity may have been underestimated. The 56-69-year group was small, and its depth increase did not reach significance, likely because of low power. No day 14 peak-response samples were available, so repertoires were characterized only after the peak T cell response. Conclusions about previously exposed vaccinees are limited, since just a handful of AZD1222 recipients were seropositive for SARS-CoV-2 at baseline. Reportedly, almost half of the unique spike-specific TCRs recognized epitopes lying outside the regions that are mutated in the B.1.351 and B.1.1.7 variants. Spike-specific TCR breadth and depth rose significantly after two AZD1222 doses compared with day 0 and with MenACWY recipients.

Its CDR3 holds 15 amino acids, cysteine through phenylalanine. Only the CDR3 region is kept as DNA, spanning 45 bases read in frame from base 1. Deletion took 3 bases off V and 2 bases off J, with a span of 12 bases between the germline ends. The germline V gene sets CDR1 to MDHEN and CDR2 to SYDVKM. The CDR3 regions of human TCRbeta chains were subjected to immunosequencing. The original methods were these. Repertoire TCRs were matched against a reference library of SARS-CoV-2-specific TCRs generated with the MIRA antigen-specificity platform. Breadth meant the fraction of unique TCRs that were SARS-CoV-2-associated, whereas depth meant the fraction of total T cells that were SARS-CoV-2-associated. Using the MIRA data, every spike-specific TCR was mapped to the spike region that the TCR reacted to and assigned to either a CD4 or a CD8 class. Log10-transformed breadth and depth values were compared by one-way ANOVA with Sidak's multiple comparisons tests. TCRdb took this table from immuneACCESS and kept in-frame rearrangements with V and J called. Such tables lack part of the clones; where checked against another copy, unresolved V genes explain under half of the gap, and the rest is unexplained. From that table come the V and J calls and clone size; the DNA was used to work out D and trimming. This sample comprises about 100,000 clones, roughly 87% of them detected only once. About 17% of the sample goes to the ten largest clones.

Per the publication, the time point label means: baseline before first vaccination. The vaccinee samples were drawn from two UK trials, COV001 and COV002, one of which was a single-blind randomized controlled phase 2/3 trial testing AZD1222 (ChAdOx1 nCoV-19) in healthy adults. Trial participant PBMC samples were collected at day 0 and day 28 after the second dose for TCRbeta chain sequencing. This clonotype was sampled from an adult in good health. The chain was built from TRBV28 and TRBJ2-3, with a weak D call of TRBD1 (5 bases match). This specimen was peripheral blood, taken on day 0 of AZD1222 vaccination. The CDR3 has the sequence CASSFRQSYTDTQYF. The DNA sequence follows: TGTGCCAGCAGTTTTCGACAGAGTTACACAGATACGCAGTATTTT.